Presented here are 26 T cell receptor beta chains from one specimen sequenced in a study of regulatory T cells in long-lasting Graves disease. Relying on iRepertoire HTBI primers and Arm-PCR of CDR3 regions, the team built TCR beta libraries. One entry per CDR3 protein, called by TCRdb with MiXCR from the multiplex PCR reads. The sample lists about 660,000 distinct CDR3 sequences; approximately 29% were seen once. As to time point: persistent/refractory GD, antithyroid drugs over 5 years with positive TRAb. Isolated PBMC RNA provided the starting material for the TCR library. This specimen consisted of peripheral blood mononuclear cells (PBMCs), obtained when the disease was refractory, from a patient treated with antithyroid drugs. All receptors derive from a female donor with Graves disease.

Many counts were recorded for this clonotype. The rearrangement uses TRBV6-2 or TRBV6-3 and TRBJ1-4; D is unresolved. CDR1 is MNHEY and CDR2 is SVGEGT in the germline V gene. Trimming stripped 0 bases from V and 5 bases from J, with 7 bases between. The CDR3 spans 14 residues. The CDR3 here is CASSYSAANEKLFF. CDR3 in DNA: TGTGCCAGCAGTTACTCGGCAGCAAATGAAAAACTGTTTTTT.

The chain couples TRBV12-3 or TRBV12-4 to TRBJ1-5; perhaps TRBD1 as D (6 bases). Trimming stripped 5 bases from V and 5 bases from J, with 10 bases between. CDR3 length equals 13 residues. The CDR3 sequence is CASSGGRDQPQHF. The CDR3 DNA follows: TGTGCCAGCAGTGGGGGCAGGGATCAGCCCCAGCATTTT.

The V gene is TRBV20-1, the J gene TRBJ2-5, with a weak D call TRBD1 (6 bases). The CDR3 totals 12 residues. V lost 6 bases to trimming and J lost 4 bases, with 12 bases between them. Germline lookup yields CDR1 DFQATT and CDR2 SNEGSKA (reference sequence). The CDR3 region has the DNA TGCAGTGCCTCCAGGGGTCCAGAGACCCAGTACTTC. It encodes CSASRGPETQYF.

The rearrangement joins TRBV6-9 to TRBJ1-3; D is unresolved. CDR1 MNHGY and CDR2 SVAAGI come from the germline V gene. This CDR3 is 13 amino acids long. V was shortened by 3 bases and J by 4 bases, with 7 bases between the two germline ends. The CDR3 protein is CASSYSQGNTIYF. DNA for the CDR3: TGTGCCAGCAGTTACTCCCAAGGAAACACCATATATTTT.

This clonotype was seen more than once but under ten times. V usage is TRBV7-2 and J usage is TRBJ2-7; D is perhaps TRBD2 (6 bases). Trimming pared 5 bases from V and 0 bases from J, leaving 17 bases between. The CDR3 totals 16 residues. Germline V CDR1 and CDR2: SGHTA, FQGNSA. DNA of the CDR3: TGTGCCAGCAGCCCGCGGGGTGGCGGTAGCTCCTACGAGCAGTACTTC. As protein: CASSPRGGGSSYEQYF.

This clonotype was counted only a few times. CDR3 sequence reads: CASSPRSSGKETQYF. The CDR3 DNA reads TGTGCCAGCAGCCCTAGGTCTAGCGGGAAAGAGACCCAGTACTTC. The chain has TRBV6-1 and TRBJ2-5, with 9 positions matching TRBD2. CDR3 length: 15 residues. The V segment lost 6 bases and the J segment 3 bases; nucleotides outside the gene matches: 8. Per the germline V gene, CDR1 is MNHNS and CDR2 is SASEGT.

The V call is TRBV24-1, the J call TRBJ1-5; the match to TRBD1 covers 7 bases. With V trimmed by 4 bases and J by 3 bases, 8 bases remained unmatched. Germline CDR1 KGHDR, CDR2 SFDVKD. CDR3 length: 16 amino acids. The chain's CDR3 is CATSDTGGQPNQPQHF. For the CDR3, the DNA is TGTGCCACCAGTGACACCGGGGGACAGCCCAATCAGCCCCAGCATTTT.

The CDR3 DNA reads TGTGCCAGCAGTTTTGACGGGTCCTCTGGGGCCAACGTCCTGACTTTC. Amino acid sequence: CASSFDGSSGANVLTF. The chain links TRBV12-3 or TRBV12-4 to TRBJ2-6, with D uncertain. V was trimmed by 3 bases and J by 0 bases, leaving 9 bases between them. This CDR3 contains 16 residues.

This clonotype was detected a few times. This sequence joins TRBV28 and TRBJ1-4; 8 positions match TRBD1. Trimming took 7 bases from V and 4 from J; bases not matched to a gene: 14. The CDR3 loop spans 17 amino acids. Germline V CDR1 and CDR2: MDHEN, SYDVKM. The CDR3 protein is CASTSTGVVQLNEKLFF. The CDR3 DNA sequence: TGTGCCAGCACCTCGACAGGGGTGGTGCAACTTAATGAAAAACTGTTTTTT.

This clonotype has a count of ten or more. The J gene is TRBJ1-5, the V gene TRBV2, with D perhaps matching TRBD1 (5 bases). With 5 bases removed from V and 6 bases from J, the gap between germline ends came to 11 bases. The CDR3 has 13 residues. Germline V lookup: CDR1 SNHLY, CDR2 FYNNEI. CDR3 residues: CASSLQARQPQHF. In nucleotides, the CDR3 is TGTGCCAGCAGTTTACAGGCGCGTCAGCCCCAGCATTTT.

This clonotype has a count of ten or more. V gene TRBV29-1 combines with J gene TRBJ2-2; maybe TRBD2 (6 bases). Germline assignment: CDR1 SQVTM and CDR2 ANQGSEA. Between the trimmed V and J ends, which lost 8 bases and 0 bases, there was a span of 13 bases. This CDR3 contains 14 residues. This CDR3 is CSTDGGTNTGELFF. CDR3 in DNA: TGCAGCACCGATGGCGGGACGAACACCGGGGAGCTGTTTTTT.

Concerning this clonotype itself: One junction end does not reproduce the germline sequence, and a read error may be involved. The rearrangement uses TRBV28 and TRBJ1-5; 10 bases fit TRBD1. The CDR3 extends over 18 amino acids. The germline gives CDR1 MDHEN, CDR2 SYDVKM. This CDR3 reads CVSRSIRDRGYSNQPQHF. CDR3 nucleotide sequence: TGTGTCAGCAGATCCATCCGGGACAGGGGCTATAGCAATCAGCCCCAGCATTTT.

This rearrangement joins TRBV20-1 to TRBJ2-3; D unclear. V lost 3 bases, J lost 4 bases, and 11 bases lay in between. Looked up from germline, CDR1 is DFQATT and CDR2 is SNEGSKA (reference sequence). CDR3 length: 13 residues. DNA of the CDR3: TGCAGTGCTAGTACAAGCGAAGCAGATACGCAGTATTTT. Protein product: CSASTSEADTQYF.

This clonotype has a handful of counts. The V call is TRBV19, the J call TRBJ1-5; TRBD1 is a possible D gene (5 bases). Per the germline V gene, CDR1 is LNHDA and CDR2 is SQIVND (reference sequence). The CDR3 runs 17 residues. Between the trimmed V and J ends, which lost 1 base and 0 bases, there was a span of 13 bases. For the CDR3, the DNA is TGTGCCAGTAGTATAGCAGGGACCGTTTATAGCAATCAGCCCCAGCATTTT. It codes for CASSIAGTVYSNQPQHF.

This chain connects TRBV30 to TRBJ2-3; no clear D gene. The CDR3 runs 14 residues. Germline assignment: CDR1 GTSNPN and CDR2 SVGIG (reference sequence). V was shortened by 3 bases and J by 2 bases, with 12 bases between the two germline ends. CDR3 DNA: TGTGCCTGGAGGGGGTCCTTACCCACAGATACGCAGTATTTT. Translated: CAWRGSLPTDTQYF.

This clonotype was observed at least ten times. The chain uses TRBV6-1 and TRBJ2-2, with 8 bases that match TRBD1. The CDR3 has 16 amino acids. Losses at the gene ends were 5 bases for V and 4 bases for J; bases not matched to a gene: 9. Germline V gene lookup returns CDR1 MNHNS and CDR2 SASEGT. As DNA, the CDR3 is TGTGCCAGCAGTCGAACAGGGGGACGGGGCACCGGGGAGCTGTTTTTT. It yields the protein CASSRTGGRGTGELFF.

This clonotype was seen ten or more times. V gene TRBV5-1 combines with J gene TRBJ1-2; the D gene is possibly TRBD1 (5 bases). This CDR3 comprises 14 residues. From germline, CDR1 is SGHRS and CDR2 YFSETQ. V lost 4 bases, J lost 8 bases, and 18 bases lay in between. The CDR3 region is CASSKEGPPLGYTF. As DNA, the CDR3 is TGCGCCAGCAGCAAGGAGGGACCCCCGTTGGGCTACACCTTC.

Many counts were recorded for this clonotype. CDR3 nucleotide sequence: TGTGCCAGCAGTCCGGACAGGAGCGGGGAGACCCAGTACTTC. Residues: CASSPDRSGETQYF. This chain links TRBV12-3 or TRBV12-4 with TRBJ2-5; tentative D call: TRBD1 (7 bases). V was pared by 5 bases and J by 5 bases, with 15 bases between. The CDR3 extends over 14 amino acids.

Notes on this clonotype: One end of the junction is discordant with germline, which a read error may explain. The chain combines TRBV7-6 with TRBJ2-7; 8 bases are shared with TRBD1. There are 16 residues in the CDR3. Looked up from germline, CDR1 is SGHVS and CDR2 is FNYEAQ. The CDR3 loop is CASSLASGTGSYEQYF. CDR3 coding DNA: TGTGCCAGCAGCCTAGCATCCGGGACAGGCTCCTACGAGCAGTACTTC.

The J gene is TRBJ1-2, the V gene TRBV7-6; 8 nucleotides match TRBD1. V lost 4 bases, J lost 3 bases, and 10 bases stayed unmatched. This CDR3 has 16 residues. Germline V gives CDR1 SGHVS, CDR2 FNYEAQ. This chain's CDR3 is CASSSSQSGGYYGYTF. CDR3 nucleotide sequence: TGTGCCAGCAGCTCGAGTCAATCAGGGGGCTACTATGGCTACACCTTC.

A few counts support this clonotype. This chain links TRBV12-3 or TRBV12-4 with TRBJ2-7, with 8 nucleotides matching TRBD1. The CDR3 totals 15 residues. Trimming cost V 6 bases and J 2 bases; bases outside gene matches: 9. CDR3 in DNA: TGTGCCAGCAGCAGCCGGACAGGGAAACCCTACGAGCAGTACTTC. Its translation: CASSSRTGKPYEQYF.

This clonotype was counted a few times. CDR3 amino acids: CASSQEQGVRYGYTF. CDR3 coding DNA: TGTGCCAGCAGCCAAGAACAGGGGGTACGTTATGGCTACACCTTC. V and J are TRBV4-2 and TRBJ1-2, with 8 bases that match TRBD1. Germline V gene data show CDR1 as LGHNA and CDR2 as YNFKEQ. CDR3 length: 15 residues. V shed 0 bases, J shed 5 bases, and the junction held 5 bases outside the gene matches.

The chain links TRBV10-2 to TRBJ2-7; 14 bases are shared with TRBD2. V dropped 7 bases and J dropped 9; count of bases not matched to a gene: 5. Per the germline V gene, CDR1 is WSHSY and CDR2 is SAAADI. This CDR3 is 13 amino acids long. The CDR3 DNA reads TGCGCCAGCAAAGGGACTAGCGGGAGTCCGCAGTACTTC. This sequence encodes CASKGTSGSPQYF.

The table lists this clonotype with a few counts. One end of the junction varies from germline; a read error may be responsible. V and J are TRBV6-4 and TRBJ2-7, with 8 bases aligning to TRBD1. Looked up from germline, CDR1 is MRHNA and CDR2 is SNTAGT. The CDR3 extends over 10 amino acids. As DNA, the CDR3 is TGTGCCAGCAAGCAGGGGGCGACGATCTTC. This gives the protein CASKQGATIF.

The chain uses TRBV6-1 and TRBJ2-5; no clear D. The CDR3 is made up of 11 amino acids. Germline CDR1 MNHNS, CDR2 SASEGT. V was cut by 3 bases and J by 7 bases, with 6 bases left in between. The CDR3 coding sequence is TGTGCCAGCAGTGAGAGAGGGACCCAGTACTTC. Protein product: CASSERGTQYF.

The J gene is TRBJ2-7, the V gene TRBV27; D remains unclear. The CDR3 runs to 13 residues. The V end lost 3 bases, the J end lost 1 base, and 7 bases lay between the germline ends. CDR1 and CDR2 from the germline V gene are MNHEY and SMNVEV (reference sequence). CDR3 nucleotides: TGTGCCAGCAGTTTTGCAGAATCCTACGAGCAGTACTTC. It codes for CASSFAESYEQYF.